One and the same sample provided the 2 T cell receptor beta chains below, sequenced in a study of cytomegalovirus exposure and HLA in healthy donors. PCR used 60 Vbeta primers and 13 Jbeta primers. The table came from immunoSEQ multiplex PCR; TCRdb's copy has only in-frame clones and leaves some out. Of some 150,000 clones listed, about 80% are singletons. The specimen sequenced was PBMCs. Receptor source: a middle-aged woman in good health and CMV-seronegative.

The gene calls are TRBV19 and TRBJ2-5; 8 positions agree with TRBD2. This CDR3 spans 14 amino acids. Germline trimming cut 4 bases from V and 5 bases from J; bases unmatched to any gene: 6. Looked up from germline, CDR1 is LNHDA and CDR2 is SQIVND (reference sequence). The CDR3 DNA reads TGTGCCAGTAGTAGACGAGCGGGAGTTGAGACCCAGTACTTC. It specifies CASSRRAGVETQYF.

V and J are TRBV18 and TRBJ2-5, with 9 positions matching TRBD2. The J call may be wrong; the DNA end is better matched by TRBJ2-7. Germline V gives CDR1 KGHSH, CDR2 LQKENI. The length of the CDR3 is 17 residues. This chain's CDR3 is CASSPPAPSGNGYEQYF. The DNA for the CDR3 is TGTGCCAGCTCACCACCCGCCCCTAGCGGGAACGGGTACGAGCAGTACTTC.